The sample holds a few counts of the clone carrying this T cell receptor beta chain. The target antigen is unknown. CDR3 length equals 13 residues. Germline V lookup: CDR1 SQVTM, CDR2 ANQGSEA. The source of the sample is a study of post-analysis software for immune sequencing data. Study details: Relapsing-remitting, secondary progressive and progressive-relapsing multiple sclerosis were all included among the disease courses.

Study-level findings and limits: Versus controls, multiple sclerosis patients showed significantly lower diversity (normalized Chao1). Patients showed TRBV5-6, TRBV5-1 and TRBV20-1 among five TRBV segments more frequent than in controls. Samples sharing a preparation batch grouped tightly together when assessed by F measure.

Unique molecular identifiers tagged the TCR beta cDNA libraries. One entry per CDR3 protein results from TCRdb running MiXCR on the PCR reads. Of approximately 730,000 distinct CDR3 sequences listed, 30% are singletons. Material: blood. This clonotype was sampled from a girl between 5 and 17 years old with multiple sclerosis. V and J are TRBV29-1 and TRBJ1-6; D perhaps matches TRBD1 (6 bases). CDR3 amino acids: CRTRTVRNSPLHF. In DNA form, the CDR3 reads TGCAGGACTCGGACAGTGCGTAATTCACCCCTCCACTTT.